Detailed here is one TCR beta chain. Its antigen remains unknown. The data belong to a study of shared clonotypes between healthy human individuals. CDR1 SGHDN and CDR2 FVKESK come from the germline V gene. This CDR3 region has 15 residues. The junction had 8 bases not matched to a gene; V was cut back by 4 bases and J by 6 bases. Findings and caveats of the study: Across subsets, estimated richness was generally greater for naive than for memory populations. Non-shared clonotypes had lower generation probabilities than clonotypes shared by all four sorted-subset donors. Clonotype sharing among donors was thought likely to change with sequencing depth.

The donor cohort consisted entirely of Caucasian adults residing in Nashville, Tennessee. This table comes from immunoSEQ multiplex PCR, and its TCRdb copy is limited to in-frame clones, with some not included. The sample shows about 2 million clones, 90% to 95% of them seen only once. This clonotype was sampled from a young man in good health. V gene TRBV14 combines with J gene TRBJ2-1; 8 bases are a match to TRBD1. What was sequenced was naive CD4+ T cells sorted from blood. The subset is: CD45RA+ positively selected. The CDR3 here is CASSPRTGISNEQFF. CDR3 sequence (DNA): TGTGCCAGCAGCCCCCGGACAGGGATAAGCAATGAGCAGTTCTTC.